This TCR beta chain stems from a study of blood T cells in healthy people across ages. A second 7 to 11 cycle PCR used barcoded and J-beta primers. Carrying 12 random nucleotides, a template-switch adaptor labeled each individual cDNA molecule. TCRdb reanalysed the 5' RACE reads using MiXCR and keeps one entry per CDR3 protein. This table has 500,000 to 550,000 distinct CDR3 sequences, 24% appearing once. This clonotype was counted only a few times. CDR1 and CDR2 from the germline V gene are MRHNA and SNTAGT. J lost 3 bases, V lost 5 bases, and 5 bases had no gene match. The CDR3 sequence is 15 residues long. The same sample was also studied in work on T cells of mothers and their children. That paper notes: Regardless of relatedness, pairs show thymic selection shaping TCR recombination output in a similar manner. When mothers and children were related, their normalized repertoire overlap, which was always slightly higher, did not differ significantly from that of unrelated pairs.

This chain joins TRBV6-4 and TRBJ2-2, with TRBD1 identical over 8 bases. The TCR was taken from a boy between 10 and 17 years old in good health. Material: blood. The CDR3 DNA reads TGTGCCAGCAGTCCCAGGGGGCGCGACACCGGGGAGCTGTTTTTT. This translates into CASSPRGRDTGELFF.